This passage covers 29 T cell receptor beta chains from one sample sequenced in a study of T cell responses to AZD1222 COVID-19 vaccine. This table comes from immunoSEQ multiplex PCR, and its TCRdb copy is limited to in-frame clones, with some not included. Altogether more than 100,000 clones are present, over 75% being singletons, with the ten largest covering about 3.1%. The material was peripheral blood, obtained on day 0 of AZD1222 vaccination. The receptors originated from an adult in good health.

The chain carries TRBV9 and TRBJ2-7; possibly TRBD2 for D (6 bases). The V gene's germline CDR1 is SGDLS and CDR2 YYNGEE. Trimming pared 2 bases from V and 2 bases from J, leaving 11 bases between. This CDR3 spans 14 amino acids. The CDR3 DNA reads TGTGCCAGCAGCGTGGAGGGAATGGCCTACGAGCAGTACTTC. The encoded protein is CASSVEGMAYEQYF.

The chain joins TRBV5-1 to TRBJ1-2; weak D call: TRBD1 (6 bases). The V end was cut by 4 bases, the J end by 2 bases, with 15 bases between. Per the germline V gene, CDR1 is SGHRS and CDR2 is YFSETQ. The CDR3 has 15 amino acids. The CDR3 region is CASSGGGVENYGYTF. The CDR3 bases are TGCGCCAGCAGCGGGGGGGGCGTAGAAAACTATGGCTACACCTTC.

The genes are TRBV12-3 or TRBV12-4 and TRBJ1-4; D remains unclear. CDR3 size: 13 residues. V shed 8 bases and J shed 5 bases, with 12 bases lying between them. This chain's CDR3 is CASAPLLNEKLFF. DNA of the CDR3: TGTGCCAGCGCGCCACTTTTGAATGAAAAACTGTTTTTT.

The rearrangement uses TRBV5-1 and TRBJ2-4; possibly TRBD1 for D (6 bases). The ends were cut back, 4 bases at V and 1 base at J, with 12 bases in the middle. Germline-derived CDR1 and CDR2 are SGHRS and YFSETQ. This CDR3 spans 15 amino acids. The DNA for the CDR3 is TGCGCCAGCAGCGATCCAGGGGCGGCCAAAAACATTCAGTACTTC. Protein sequence: CASSDPGAAKNIQYF.

This chain uses TRBV7-7 with TRBJ2-1; 14 bases are a match to TRBD2. Trimming took 4 bases from V and 8 from J; bases not matched to a gene: 13. The CDR3 contains 18 residues. Germline CDR1 SSHAT, CDR2 FNYEAQ (reference sequence). CDR3 DNA: TGTGCCAGCAGCTCCCCCGGGGGACTAGCGGGAGCGACCGATGAGCAGTTCTTC. Protein: CASSSPGGLAGATDEQFF. Full variable domain (remainder filled in from reference TRBV7-7 and TRBJ2-1): GAGVSQSPRYKVTKRGQDVTLRCDPISSHATLYWYQQALGQGPEFLTYFNYEAQPDKSGLPSDRFSAERPEGSISTLTIQRTEQRDSAMYRCASSSPGGLAGATDEQFFGPGTRLTVL.

The chain links TRBV28 to TRBJ1-2, with a tentative D call TRBD1 (6 bases). The V and J ends lost 2 bases and 2 bases respectively, with 9 bases between them. The CDR3 has 14 amino acids. Looked up from germline, CDR1 is MDHEN and CDR2 is SYDVKM. The DNA of the CDR3 is TGTGCCAGCAGTTTAGGGGGGGCCAACTATGGCTACACCTTC. Protein: CASSLGGANYGYTF.

This sequence joins TRBV4-3 and TRBJ2-3, with D unclear. The germline V gene has CDR1 LGHNA and CDR2 YSLEER. This CDR3 contains 16 residues. V was clipped by 4 bases and J by 4 bases, with 18 bases between them. The chain's CDR3 is CASSPLGSPPPDTQYF. DNA for the CDR3: TGCGCCAGCAGCCCCCTCGGCAGCCCACCCCCAGATACGCAGTATTTT.

The J gene is TRBJ1-6, the V gene TRBV28; D unclear. Trimming removed 1 base at V and 4 bases at J, with 14 bases between. Per the germline V gene, CDR1 is MDHEN and CDR2 is SYDVKM. The CDR3 contains 17 residues. CDR3 nucleotides: TGTGCCAGCAGTTTATATGAGAGACCCGGGTATAATTCACCCCTCCACTTT. It is translated as CASSLYERPGYNSPLHF.

The chain has TRBV4-3 and TRBJ2-5; 12 bases are a match to TRBD1. Trimming at V came to 0 bases and at J to 4 bases, leaving 12 bases not matched to a gene. CDR3 size: 19 residues. Germline V gene lookup returns CDR1 LGHNA and CDR2 YSLEER. The CDR3 region has the DNA TGCGCCAGCAGCCAAGATTGGGGTGGGACAGGGGGCGGTAGAGAGACCCAGTACTTC. Amino acids: CASSQDWGGTGGGRETQYF.

The rearrangement joins TRBV6-5 to TRBJ2-1; D may match TRBD1 or TRBD2 (5 bases each). Germline V CDR1 and CDR2: MNHEY, SVGAGI. V dropped 9 bases and J dropped 8 bases, with 20 bases sitting between them. The CDR3 has 14 amino acids. CDR3 DNA sequence: TGTGCCAGTACGCGTCGGGGCTCGTACTATGAGCAGTTCTTC. Translated: CASTRRGSYYEQFF.

V and J are TRBV10-3 and TRBJ2-3; a weak D match, TRBD1 (6 bases). Trimming took off 7 bases at V and 0 bases at J, with 14 bases between the two ends. Germline CDR1 is ENHRY and CDR2 is SYGVKD. The CDR3 length is 15 residues. CDR3 bases: TGTGCCATCACCCTAGGACAGTCTAGCACAGATACGCAGTATTTT. Translated, it gives CAITLGQSSTDTQYF.

The chain joins TRBV19 to TRBJ1-1, with 7 bases identical to TRBD1. Germline values: CDR1 LNHDA, CDR2 SQIVND (reference sequence). The V gene end was trimmed by 0 bases and the J gene end by 1 base; junction bases not matched to a gene: 8. The CDR3 loop spans 17 amino acids. For the CDR3, the DNA is TGTGCCAGTAGTATAGATCGTGAACAGGGGACGAACACTGAAGCTTTCTTT. Its protein is CASSIDREQGTNTEAFF.

J is TRBJ1-2 and V is TRBV20-1, with TRBD1 matching over 8 bases. Germline assignment: CDR1 DFQATT and CDR2 SNEGSKA (reference sequence). V dropped 3 bases and J dropped 8; count of bases not matched to a gene: 5. The length of the CDR3 is 12 residues. The CDR3 is CSASQGARGYTF. The CDR3 nucleotides read TGCAGTGCTAGTCAGGGGGCTAGGGGCTACACCTTC.

V is TRBV10-3 and J is TRBJ1-2; perhaps TRBD1 as D (6 bases). Trimming left V 4 bases short and J 4 bases short, with 22 bases between. The length of the CDR3 is 17 residues. Germline V gives CDR1 ENHRY, CDR2 SYGVKD. CDR3 in DNA: TGTGCCATCAGTGCCGGCCGGAGGGGGGAGAGGGGCTATGGCTACACCTTC. Encoded protein: CAISAGRRGERGYGYTF.

The rearrangement joins TRBV7-2 to TRBJ1-5; weak D call: TRBD1 (5 bases). The CDR3 runs 15 residues. Trimming pared 2 bases from V and 5 bases from J, leaving 13 bases between. Germline-derived CDR1 and CDR2 are SGHTA and FQGNSA. CDR3 DNA: TGTGCCAGCAGCTTAAGACCCGACAGAGATCAGCCCCAGCATTTT. This gives the protein CASSLRPDRDQPQHF.

This rearrangement joins TRBV6-1 to TRBJ1-5; TRBD1 aligns across 7 bases. Germline CDR1 is MNHNS and CDR2 is SASEGT. V was pared by 6 bases and J by 7 bases, with 9 bases of the junction left unmatched. The CDR3 totals 14 residues. CDR3 DNA sequence: TGTGCCAGCAGCAACGACAGGGAGAAACAGCCCCAGCATTTT. As protein: CASSNDREKQPQHF.

The V and J genes are TRBV7-2 and TRBJ2-1, with D maybe TRBD1 (8 bases). In germline, CDR1 is SGHTA, CDR2 FQGNSA. The CDR3 is made up of 16 amino acids. The V end was cut by 5 bases, the J end by 4 bases, with 18 bases between. The CDR3 here is CASSLQGGNPYNEQFF. The CDR3 coding sequence is TGTGCCAGCAGCCTACAGGGGGGGAACCCTTACAATGAGCAGTTCTTC.

The chain has TRBV16 and TRBJ1-2, with 7 bases that match TRBD1. V dropped 2 bases and J dropped 8; count of bases not matched to a gene: 8. CDR1 is KGHSY, CDR2 FQNENV, per germline. This CDR3 has 14 residues. The CDR3 bases are TGTGCCAGCAGCCAACCAACAGGGGCAGGGGGCTACACCTTC. Protein: CASSQPTGAGGYTF.

This clone was counted a single time. The rearrangement uses TRBV6-5 and TRBJ2-3; D remains unclear. Germline loops: CDR1 MNHEY, CDR2 SVGAGI. The CDR3 extends over 14 amino acids. Trimming took off 2 bases at V and 1 base at J, with 7 bases between the two ends. CDR3 amino acids: CASSYGLGTDTQYF. The CDR3 nucleotides are TGTGCCAGCAGTTACGGTTTGGGCACAGATACGCAGTATTTT.

This chain connects TRBV5-4 to TRBJ1-2; TRBD1 agrees at 12 bases. CDR1 and CDR2 (germline): SGHNT, YYREEE (reference sequence). The CDR3 loop spans 16 amino acids. The trim removed 4 bases at V and 5 bases at J, leaving 9 bases unmatched. CDR3 in amino acids: CASSPGQGAIRYGYTF. In DNA form, the CDR3 reads TGTGCCAGCAGCCCGGGACAGGGGGCGATTCGGTATGGCTACACCTTC.

The V call is TRBV27, the J call TRBJ1-2; 9 nucleotides align to TRBD1. CDR3 size: 16 residues. From germline, CDR1 is MNHEY and CDR2 SMNVEV (reference sequence). V dropped 4 bases and J dropped 3; count of bases not matched to a gene: 9. The CDR3 protein is CASSSLGQGTYYGYTF. The CDR3 DNA follows: TGTGCCAGCAGTTCCCTTGGACAGGGGACCTACTATGGCTACACCTTC.

The chain couples TRBV7-9 to TRBJ2-7; no reliable D call. Germline assignment: CDR1 SEHNR and CDR2 FQNEAQ (reference sequence). Trimming removed 3 bases from V and 2 bases from J, with 20 bases in between. This CDR3 spans 17 amino acids. CDR3 in DNA: TGTGCCAGCAGCTTCTATTCTTACTCGTATAAGACCTACGAGCAGTACTTC. It specifies CASSFYSYSYKTYEQYF.

The V call is TRBV7-9, the J call TRBJ1-2; 7 bases are shared with TRBD1. With 5 bases clipped from V and 4 bases from J, the junction kept 7 bases outside the gene matches. The V gene's germline CDR1 is SEHNR and CDR2 FQNEAQ (reference sequence). CDR3 length equals 14 residues. The CDR3 bases are TGTGCCAGCAGCAGGGGACAGCCGGGCTATGGCTACACCTTC. This sequence encodes CASSRGQPGYGYTF. The variable domain in full, completed from reference TRBV7-9 and TRBJ1-2, reads DTGVSQNPRHKITKRGQNVTFRCDPISEHNRLYWYRQTLGQGPEFLTYFQNEAQLEKSRLLSDRFSAERPKGSFSTLEIQRTEQGDSAMYLCASSRGQPGYGYTFGSGTRLTVV.

This chain joins TRBV19 and TRBJ2-7; tentative D call: TRBD1 (6 bases). V was trimmed by 5 bases and J by 2 bases, leaving 16 bases between them. The germline CDR1 and CDR2 sequences are LNHDA and SQIVND (reference sequence). This CDR3 is built from 15 residues. The CDR3 DNA reads TGTGCCAGTAGTTTCGGTCCCCAGGGGCCCTACGAGCAGTACTTC. It translates to CASSFGPQGPYEQYF.

The chain has TRBV5-1 and TRBJ2-2; no firm D call. CDR1 is SGHRS, CDR2 YFSETQ, per germline. The germline V and J ends were trimmed by 9 bases and 2 bases, with 17 bases remaining between them. The CDR3 has 15 residues. The CDR3 DNA is TGCGCCACACGCGACGCGCCCCCCAACACCGGGGAGCTGTTTTTT. This encodes CATRDAPPNTGELFF.

The chain employs TRBV19 and TRBJ2-2; D ambiguous. Germline lookup yields CDR1 LNHDA and CDR2 SQIVND (reference sequence). Trimming pared 5 bases from V and 0 bases from J, leaving 16 bases between. This CDR3 spans 17 amino acids. The CDR3 DNA reads TGTGCCAGTAGTGCCGAGGTCCCGGCCGCGAACACCGGGGAGCTGTTTTTT. This sequence encodes CASSAEVPAANTGELFF.

The genes are TRBV9 and TRBJ2-7; 7 bases are shared with TRBD2. Germline lookup yields CDR1 SGDLS and CDR2 YYNGEE. Germline trimming cut 1 base from V and 3 bases from J; bases unmatched to any gene: 4. The CDR3 runs to 14 residues. CDR3 protein: CASSVSLADYEQYF. DNA for the CDR3: TGTGCCAGCAGCGTATCCCTAGCGGACTACGAGCAGTACTTC.

This rearrangement joins TRBV27 to TRBJ2-3; possible D gene TRBD2, 6 bases. In germline, CDR1 is MNHEY, CDR2 SMNVEV (reference sequence). The CDR3 is 15 residues long. Deletions cut 5 bases from V and 0 bases from J, with 12 bases between. CDR3 sequence: CASSRTLASTDTQYF. Here the CDR3 DNA reads TGTGCCAGCAGTCGGACACTAGCTAGCACAGATACGCAGTATTTT.

The chain is built from TRBV24-1 and TRBJ1-5; D might be TRBD1 (5 bases). Per germline, CDR1 KGHDR and CDR2 SFDVKD. The length of the CDR3 is 16 residues. V lost 1 base to trimming and J lost 0 bases, with 9 bases between them. CDR3 nucleotide sequence: TGTGCCACCAGTGATTTTGGGGGGTATAGCAATCAGCCCCAGCATTTT. Translation: CATSDFGGYSNQPQHF.